The 29 T cell receptor beta chains listed next were all sequenced from one sample in a study of low-dose radiotherapy and immunotherapy resistance in tumors. Alpha- and beta-chain coverage of first-strand cDNA came from TRAV- and TRBV-specific primers. Over about 19 PCR cycles, TCRs were amplified from a constant-region primer and V-primer adapter. TCRdb re-derived calls from the reads in MiXCR, one entry per CDR3 protein. The table shows 10,000 to 15,000 distinct CDR3 sequences, with around four fifths occurring only once. These receptors were collected from a human donor with advanced metastatic prostate, ovarian, gallbladder or colorectal cancer (not recorded which). This table probably holds off-target reads from a library built for another chain.

V gene TRBV11-1 combines with J gene TRBJ2-1; the match to TRBD1 covers 11 bases. The CDR3 is made up of 15 amino acids. V lost 5 bases and J lost 3; bases outside the gene matches: 3. Per germline, CDR1 SGHAT and CDR2 FQDESV (reference sequence). The CDR3 region is CASSPGQGGYNEQFF. The CDR3 bases are TGTGCCAGCAGCCCGGGACAGGGGGGCTACAATGAGCAGTTCTTC.

The genes are TRBV4-3 and TRBJ1-1; D gene unclear. Between the trimmed V and J ends, which lost 0 bases and 10 bases, there was a span of 15 bases. CDR3 size: 14 residues. Germline CDR1 reads LGHNA; CDR2 reads YSLEER. DNA of the CDR3: TGCGCCAGCAGCCAAGAAGTAGTTCGCCAGAGAGCTTTCTTT. As protein: CASSQEVVRQRAFF.

The CDR3, as DNA: TGCAGCGTTAGAGGGGGAGGCAATGAGCAGTTCTTC. It encodes CSVRGGGNEQFF. The V and J genes are TRBV29-1 and TRBJ2-1; D possibly matches TRBD1 or TRBD2 (6 bases each). V lost 5 bases and J 6 bases, leaving 11 bases between the germline ends. From germline, CDR1 is SQVTM and CDR2 ANQGSEA. This CDR3 has 12 residues.

This clonotype was seen only a few times. The rearrangement links TRBV6-2 or TRBV6-3 to TRBJ2-5; D is unresolved. Deletions cut 0 bases from V and 6 bases from J, with 5 bases between. The CDR3 is made up of 12 amino acids. The germline V gene has CDR1 MNHEY and CDR2 SVGEGT. Written as DNA, the CDR3 is TGTGCCAGCAGTTACTCGATCCAGACCCAGTACTTC. Amino acid sequence: CASSYSIQTQYF.

The V call is TRBV10-3, the J call TRBJ2-5; TRBD1 aligns across 12 bases. This CDR3 has 16 residues. V was pared by 2 bases and J by 5 bases, with 6 bases of the junction left unmatched. In germline, CDR1 is ENHRY, CDR2 SYGVKD. CDR3 sequence reads: CAISETGTGGDETQYF. The CDR3 coding sequence is TGTGCCATCAGTGAGACCGGGACAGGGGGCGATGAGACCCAGTACTTC.

The V gene is TRBV21-1, the J gene TRBJ2-4; TRBD1, the table's D call, was not compared with the DNA. TRBV21-1 constitutes a pseudogene. This CDR3 region has 19 residues. The CDR3 nucleotides read TGTGCCAGCAGCAAAGTCTCCTCCGGGACGCACCTAGCCAAAGGGATTCAGTACTTC. It specifies CASSKVSSGTHLAKGIQYF.

The chain has TRBV29-1 and TRBJ2-7; 9 bases align to TRBD2. The V segment lost 4 bases and the J segment 1 base; nucleotides outside the gene matches: 8. The CDR3 sequence is 15 residues long. Germline assignment: CDR1 SQVTM and CDR2 ANQGSEA. This chain's CDR3 is CSVVASGVGSYEQYF. CDR3 sequence (DNA): TGCAGCGTTGTCGCTAGCGGGGTTGGGTCCTACGAGCAGTACTTC.

This clonotype was seen a few times. V and J are TRBV28 and TRBJ1-1; D is perhaps TRBD1 (6 bases). Germline V lookup: CDR1 MDHEN, CDR2 SYDVKM. The length of the CDR3 is 16 residues. Trimming pared 2 bases from V and 0 bases from J, leaving 13 bases between. The DNA of the CDR3 is TGTGCCAGCAGTTTAGGTACAGGGTTCCTGAACACTGAAGCTTTCTTT. Translated, it gives CASSLGTGFLNTEAFF.

The J gene is TRBJ2-6, the V gene TRBV27, with D hard to call. Trimming left V 5 bases short and J 0 bases short, with 5 bases between. This CDR3 is built from 14 residues. CDR1 and CDR2 (germline): MNHEY, SMNVEV (reference sequence). The CDR3 protein is CASSPLSGANVLTF. Here the CDR3 DNA reads TGTGCCAGCAGTCCTCTCTCTGGGGCCAACGTCCTGACTTTC.

The CDR3 nucleotides read TGCAGCGTGGGTTTCGGCGGAGCGGGCGACGAGCAGTACTTC. Its protein product is CSVGFGGAGDEQYF. V is TRBV29-1 and J is TRBJ2-7, with D possibly TRBD2 on 6 matching bases. V lost 6 bases and J lost 5, with 20 bases in between. CDR3 length: 14 residues. Germline V lookup: CDR1 SQVTM, CDR2 ANQGSEA.

In DNA form, the CDR3 reads TGTGCCAGCAGTTGGGGCCAAGACAGGGGCGAAAAACTGTTTTTT. It is translated as CASSWGQDRGEKLFF. This chain links TRBV28 with TRBJ1-4; 8 bases are shared with TRBD1. The trim removed 4 bases at V and 8 bases at J, leaving 9 bases unmatched. CDR1 is MDHEN, CDR2 SYDVKM, per germline. This CDR3 spans 15 amino acids.

This clonotype has a single count. Here the CDR3 DNA reads TGTGCCAGCAGCCAGGACACTCTGTCGGCCAAAAACATTCAGTACTTC. It is translated as CASSQDTLSAKNIQYF. J is TRBJ2-4 and V is TRBV7-2; D is possibly TRBD1 (5 bases). Germline V CDR1 and CDR2: SGHTA, FQGNSA. V was shortened by 5 bases and J by 1 base, with 15 bases between the two germline ends. CDR3 length equals 16 residues.

This chain links TRBV29-1 with TRBJ2-7, with D unresolved. V was clipped by 3 bases and J by 0 bases, with 6 bases between them. The CDR3 runs 12 residues. CDR1 is SQVTM and CDR2 is ANQGSEA in the germline V gene. The CDR3 here is CSVELTSYEQYF. CDR3 DNA sequence: TGCAGCGTTGAGCTTACCTCCTACGAGCAGTACTTC.

This clonotype was seen more than once but under ten times. The CDR3 nucleotides read TGTGCCATCAGGCCGCCGGGGGCCTACGAGCAGTACTTC. Protein product: CAIRPPGAYEQYF. The V gene is TRBV10-3, the J gene TRBJ2-7, with D perhaps TRBD2 (6 bases). Trimming pared 6 bases from V and 2 bases from J, leaving 11 bases between. CDR3 length: 13 amino acids. Germline-derived CDR1 and CDR2 are ENHRY and SYGVKD.

The chain joins TRBV28 to TRBJ2-3, with a possible D match to TRBD1 (5 bases). The germline V gene has CDR1 MDHEN and CDR2 SYDVKM. CDR3 length equals 12 residues. V lost 1 base and J 12 bases, leaving 11 bases between the germline ends. The CDR3 loop is CASSLYQGTQYF. The CDR3 region has the DNA TGTGCCAGCAGTTTATACCAGGGAACACAGTATTTT.

CDR3 loop: CASSKESCPDTQYF. The DNA of the CDR3 is TGTGCCAGCAGCAAAGAATCTTGTCCAGATACGCAGTATTTT. The chain carries TRBV21-1 and TRBJ2-3. TRBV21-1 is designated a pseudogene. CDR3 length: 14 residues.

The CDR3 loop is CASSPPLGLDPDEQYF. CDR3 DNA sequence: TGTGCCAGCAGTCCGCCCCTCGGACTAGATCCAGACGAGCAGTACTTC. The V gene is TRBV28, the J gene TRBJ2-7; TRBD2 agrees at 7 bases. Germline V gene lookup returns CDR1 MDHEN and CDR2 SYDVKM. V lost 5 bases, J lost 5 bases, and 15 bases stayed unmatched. The CDR3 totals 16 residues.

The chain uses TRBV6-2 or TRBV6-3 and TRBJ1-4; the D is unclear. The V and J ends lost 6 bases and 0 bases respectively, with 8 bases between them. This CDR3 comprises 14 residues. In germline, CDR1 is MNHEY, CDR2 SVGEGT. CDR3 residues: CASRWTATNEKLFF. The CDR3 nucleotides are TGTGCCAGCAGGTGGACGGCAACTAATGAAAAACTGTTTTTT.

This chain uses TRBV6-6 with TRBJ1-1; no definite D call. The CDR3 totals 16 residues. V was clipped by 0 bases and J by 3 bases, with 14 bases between them. Per the germline V gene, CDR1 is MNHNY and CDR2 is SVGAGI (reference sequence). This chain's CDR3 is CASSYSVGPGDTEAFF. As DNA, the CDR3 is TGTGCCAGCAGTTACTCGGTTGGCCCTGGGGACACTGAAGCTTTCTTT.

This clonotype is medium-sized within its sample. The rearrangement joins TRBV29-1 to TRBJ2-1; 13 bases match TRBD2. Germline loops: CDR1 SQVTM, CDR2 ANQGSEA. The CDR3 contains 14 residues. V shed 7 bases and J 9 bases; nucleotides not matched to a gene: 9. The CDR3 spells CSGGLAGASSEQFF. In DNA form, the CDR3 reads TGCAGCGGTGGACTAGCGGGAGCCAGTAGTGAGCAGTTCTTC.

V usage is TRBV11-2 and J usage is TRBJ1-6; D unclear. The germline CDR1 and CDR2 sequences are SGHAT and FQNNGV. The CDR3 length is 13 residues. The V gene lost 3 bases and the J gene lost 8 bases, with 8 bases spanning the gap. The CDR3 is CASSFLTDSPLHF. The CDR3 region has the DNA TGTGCCAGCAGCTTTTTAACGGATTCACCCCTCCACTTT.

The gene calls are TRBV2 and TRBJ2-5, with D perhaps matching TRBD1 or TRBD2 (5 bases each). CDR3 length equals 13 residues. V was cut by 4 bases and J by 4 bases, with 10 bases left in between. In germline, CDR1 is SNHLY, CDR2 FYNNEI. The CDR3 is CASSGWGLETQYF. Written as DNA, the CDR3 is TGTGCCAGCAGTGGTTGGGGGTTAGAGACCCAGTACTTC. The variable domain in full, with the rest retrieved from reference TRBV2 and TRBJ2-5, is EPEVTQTPSHQVTQMGQEVILRCVPISNHLYFYWYRQILGQKVEFLVSFYNNEISEKSEIFDDQFSVERPDGSNFTLKIRSTKLEDSAMYFCASSGWGLETQYFGPGTRLLVL.

This clonotype has more than one count but fewer than ten. The chain joins TRBV29-1 to TRBJ2-7; TRBD1 matches 10 bases. Per the germline V gene, CDR1 is SQVTM and CDR2 is ANQGSEA. CDR3 length: 14 amino acids. J lost 6 bases, V lost 6 bases, and 11 bases had no gene match. The CDR3 sequence is CSVSPGQGLAEQYF. The CDR3 DNA reads as TGCAGCGTGAGCCCGGGACAGGGGTTGGCCGAGCAGTACTTC.

The genes are TRBV5-1 and TRBJ2-1, with 13 bases identical to TRBD2. The CDR3 consists of 16 residues. Looked up from germline, CDR1 is SGHRS and CDR2 is YFSETQ. After removal of 4 bases from V and 7 bases from J, the junction contained 8 bases not matched to a gene. CDR3 coding DNA: TGCGCCAGCAGCCCCCGAGGACTAGCGGGAGTAAATGAGCAGTTCTTC. It is translated as CASSPRGLAGVNEQFF.

V usage is TRBV28 and J usage is TRBJ1-5; weak D call: TRBD1 (5 bases). The CDR3 has 15 amino acids. Trimming stripped 5 bases from V and 7 bases from J, with 18 bases between. The germline V gene has CDR1 MDHEN and CDR2 SYDVKM. CDR3 protein: CASSPAPGGVQPQHF. CDR3 bases: TGTGCCAGCAGTCCGGCCCCCGGGGGAGTCCAGCCCCAGCATTTT.

This chain connects TRBV18 to TRBJ2-3; D is uncertain. Trimming took off 2 bases at V and 2 bases at J, with 5 bases between the two ends. CDR3 length: 13 amino acids. The germline gives CDR1 KGHSH, CDR2 LQKENI. CDR3 amino acids: CASSPELTDTQYF. The DNA of the CDR3 is TGTGCCAGCTCACCAGAACTCACAGATACGCAGTATTTT.

The table lists this clonotype with a count of one. The V call is TRBV19, the J call TRBJ2-5; D unresolved. Per germline, CDR1 LNHDA and CDR2 SQIVND (reference sequence). The CDR3 extends over 16 amino acids. V lost 4 bases and J lost 1, with 16 bases in between. Here the CDR3 reads CASSTPRRGLQETQYF. DNA for the CDR3: TGTGCCAGTAGTACACCCAGAAGAGGTCTCCAAGAGACCCAGTACTTC.

The rearrangement links TRBV7-2 to TRBJ2-5; D assignment may be TRBD1 or TRBD2 (5 bases each). The CDR3 contains 15 residues. Trimming pared 4 bases from V and 7 bases from J, leaving 19 bases between. CDR1 and CDR2 from the germline V gene are SGHTA and FQGNSA. CDR3 residues: CASSYEPGRVGTQYF. DNA of the CDR3: TGTGCCAGCAGCTATGAACCGGGACGCGTCGGGACCCAGTACTTC.

The rearrangement uses TRBV11-2 and TRBJ2-7, with D possibly matching TRBD2 (5 bases). The CDR3 loop spans 14 amino acids. Germline CDR1 reads SGHAT; CDR2 reads FQNNGV. Trimming took off 1 base at V and 0 bases at J, with 7 bases between the two ends. The CDR3 reads CASSLGSVSYEQYF. For the CDR3, the DNA is TGTGCCAGCAGCTTAGGTAGCGTCTCCTACGAGCAGTACTTC.